The TCR beta chain under discussion was sequenced for a study of technical replicates of blood from several donors. This table comes from immunoSEQ multiplex PCR, and its TCRdb copy is limited to in-frame clones, with some not included. The repertoire holds approximately 60,000 clones, with around nine tenths as singletons. The CDR3 length is 13 residues. Germline V CDR1 and CDR2: SQVTM, ANQGSEA. Between the trimmed V and J ends, which lost 4 bases and 1 base, there was a span of 10 bases. The TCR sequence derives from a human donor in good health. Some clones in this sample may be carry-over from other donors' samples. Sequencing was done on a sample of PBMCs. The V and J genes are TRBV29-1 and TRBJ1-1; a possible D gene is TRBD1 (6 bases). The CDR3 sequence is CSVGGRGNTEAFF. DNA for the CDR3: TGCAGCGTTGGAGGCAGGGGGAACACTGAAGCTTTCTTT. Based on the CDR3 plus reference TRBV29-1 and TRBJ1-1, the full variable domain is SAVISQKPSRDICQRGTSLTIQCQVDSQVTMMFWYRQQPGQSLTLIATANQGSEATYESGFVIDKFPISRPNLTFSTLTVSNMSPEDSSIYLCSVGGRGNTEAFFGQGTRLTVV.